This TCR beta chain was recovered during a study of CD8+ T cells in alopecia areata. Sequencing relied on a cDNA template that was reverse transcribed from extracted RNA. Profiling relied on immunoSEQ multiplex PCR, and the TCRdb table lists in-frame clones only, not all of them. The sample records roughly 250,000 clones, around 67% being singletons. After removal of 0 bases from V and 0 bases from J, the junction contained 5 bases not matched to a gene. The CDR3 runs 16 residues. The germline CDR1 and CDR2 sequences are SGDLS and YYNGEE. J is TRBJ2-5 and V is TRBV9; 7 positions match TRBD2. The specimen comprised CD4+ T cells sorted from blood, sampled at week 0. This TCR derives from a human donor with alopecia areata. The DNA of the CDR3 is TGTGCCAGCAGCGTAGAGGACGGGGGGTACCAAGAGACCCAGTACTTC. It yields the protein CASSVEDGGYQETQYF.